Sequencing of this T cell receptor (beta chain) was carried out in a study of blood T cell repertoires in COVID-19. Whole-study context: Italy, Spain and the United States were the sources of the convalescent and acute COVID-19 samples.

Germline V gene lookup returns CDR1 PRHDT and CDR2 FYEKMQ (reference sequence). The CDR3 sequence is 17 residues long. J was trimmed by 5 bases and V by 2 bases; bases with no gene match: 8. Measured with immunoSEQ multiplex PCR; TCRdb has only the in-frame clones, and not every one. The profile covers about 150,000 clones, with over 65% appearing a single time and roughly 1.5% taken by the ten largest. The chain carries TRBV13 and TRBJ2-3; 12 nucleotides agree with TRBD2. Sample: peripheral blood. This sequence was found in a man older than 75 with acute or convalescent COVID-19. In DNA, the CDR3 is TGTGCCAGCAGCTTAAGGTCTAGCGGGGGGGCAGTAGATACGCAGTATTTT. This translates into CASSLRSSGGAVDTQYF.